This TCR beta chain derives from a study of control samples from healthy donors and cancer patients. This clone occurred once. Germline-derived CDR1 and CDR2 are SGHRS and YFSETQ. CDR3 length: 19 amino acids. Trimming took 2 bases from V and 9 from J; bases not matched to a gene: 23. The table came from immunoSEQ multiplex PCR; TCRdb's copy has only in-frame clones and leaves some out. Found here are tens of thousands of clones, more than 70% of them singletons; the top ten hold roughly 13%. The material sequenced was PBMCs. This receptor was identified in a woman aged 55 to 70 with lung cancer. V is TRBV5-1 and J is TRBJ2-1; 7 bases agree with TRBD1. As DNA, the CDR3 is TGCGCCAGCAGCTTTTATTATCGAGGTTCAACCGGGACAGCAAGTGAGCAGTTCTTC. Protein: CASSFYYRGSTGTASEQFF.